This TCR beta chain was captured by sequencing in a study of T cells in Graves' hyperthyroidism and ophthalmopathy. It was RNA transcripts that yielded the amplified TCR beta CDR3 regions. First-round RT-PCR of the TCR CDR3 relied on the HTBI primer set. MiXCR, run by TCRdb on the multiplex PCR reads, gives a single entry per CDR3 protein. The top ten clones hold about 49% of a sample with approximately 490,000 distinct CDR3 sequences, 22% of them seen once. The V and J ends lost 10 bases and 0 bases, in that order; junction bases with no gene match: 8. Germline CDR1 MNHNS, CDR2 SASEGT. The CDR3 length is 14 residues. This clonotype was observed a single time.

The receptor was isolated from a woman aged 70 to 79 with Graves' ophthalmopathy. The chain employs TRBV6-1 and TRBJ2-7; TRBD1 aligns across 8 bases. The sequenced material came from blood. CDR3 in amino acids: CATRQGFSSYEQYF. The CDR3 DNA sequence: TGTGCCACCAGACAGGGGTTCTCCTCCTACGAGCAGTACTTC.